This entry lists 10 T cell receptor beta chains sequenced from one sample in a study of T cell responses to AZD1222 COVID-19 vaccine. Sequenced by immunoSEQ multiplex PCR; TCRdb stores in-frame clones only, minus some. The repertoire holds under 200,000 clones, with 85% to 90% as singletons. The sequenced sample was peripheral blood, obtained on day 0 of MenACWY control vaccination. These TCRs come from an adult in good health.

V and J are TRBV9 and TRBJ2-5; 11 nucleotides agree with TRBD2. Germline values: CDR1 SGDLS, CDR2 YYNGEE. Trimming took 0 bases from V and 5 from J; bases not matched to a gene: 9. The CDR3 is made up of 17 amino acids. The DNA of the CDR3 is TGTGCCAGCAGCGTAGAGGGTAGCGGGGGGGCCTGGGAGACCCAGTACTTC. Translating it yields CASSVEGSGGAWETQYF.

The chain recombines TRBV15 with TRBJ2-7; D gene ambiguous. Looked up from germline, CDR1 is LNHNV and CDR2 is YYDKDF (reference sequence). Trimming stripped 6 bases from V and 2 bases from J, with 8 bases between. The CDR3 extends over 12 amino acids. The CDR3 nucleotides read TGTGCCACCAGGAAAAGCACCTACGAGCAGTACTTC. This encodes CATRKSTYEQYF.

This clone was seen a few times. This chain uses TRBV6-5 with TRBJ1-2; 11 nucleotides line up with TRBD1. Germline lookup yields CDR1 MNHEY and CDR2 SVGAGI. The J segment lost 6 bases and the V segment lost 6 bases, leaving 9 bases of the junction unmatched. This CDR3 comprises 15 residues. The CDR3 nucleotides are TGTGCCAGCAGCCTAGGACAGGGGGCCATGGATGGCTACACCTTC. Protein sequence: CASSLGQGAMDGYTF.

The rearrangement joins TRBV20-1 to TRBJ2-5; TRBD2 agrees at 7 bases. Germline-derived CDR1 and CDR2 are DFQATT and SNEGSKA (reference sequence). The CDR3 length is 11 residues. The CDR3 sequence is CRGGKGKTQYF. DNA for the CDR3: TGCAGGGGGGGGAAAGGGAAGACCCAGTACTTC.

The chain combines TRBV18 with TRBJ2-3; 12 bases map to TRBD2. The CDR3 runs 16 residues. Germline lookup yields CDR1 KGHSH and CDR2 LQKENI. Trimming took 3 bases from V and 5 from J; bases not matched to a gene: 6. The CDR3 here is CASSPNPTSGRDTQYF. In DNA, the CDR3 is TGTGCCAGCTCACCGAACCCGACTAGCGGGAGAGATACGCAGTATTTT. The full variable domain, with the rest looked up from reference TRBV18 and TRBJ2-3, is NAGVMQNPRHLVRRRGQEARLRCSPMKGHSHVYWYRQLPEEGLKFMVYLQKENIIDESGMPKERFSAEFPKEGPSILRIQQVVRGDSAAYFCASSPNPTSGRDTQYFGPGTRLTVL.

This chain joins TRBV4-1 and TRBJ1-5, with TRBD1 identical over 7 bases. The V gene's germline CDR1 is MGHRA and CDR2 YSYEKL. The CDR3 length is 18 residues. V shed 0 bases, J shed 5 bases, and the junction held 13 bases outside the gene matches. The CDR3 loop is CASSQDPPPGTEDQPQHF. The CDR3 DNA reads TGCGCCAGCAGCCAAGACCCACCACCTGGGACAGAAGATCAGCCCCAGCATTTT.

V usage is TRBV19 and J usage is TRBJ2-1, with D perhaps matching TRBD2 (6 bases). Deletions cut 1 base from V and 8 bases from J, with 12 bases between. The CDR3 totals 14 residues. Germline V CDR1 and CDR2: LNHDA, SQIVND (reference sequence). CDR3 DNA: TGTGCCAGTAGTATAGGCGGGGCGAGCTATGAGCAGTTCTTC. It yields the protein CASSIGGASYEQFF.

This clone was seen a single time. The CDR3 sequence: CASSDGIGEAFF. The CDR3 DNA follows: TGTGCCAGCAGCGACGGGATTGGTGAAGCTTTCTTT. The rearrangement joins TRBV7-3 to TRBJ1-1; D unresolved. Germline lookup yields CDR1 SGHTA and CDR2 FQGTGA. The CDR3 has 12 amino acids. V was clipped by 5 bases and J by 7 bases, with 11 bases between them.

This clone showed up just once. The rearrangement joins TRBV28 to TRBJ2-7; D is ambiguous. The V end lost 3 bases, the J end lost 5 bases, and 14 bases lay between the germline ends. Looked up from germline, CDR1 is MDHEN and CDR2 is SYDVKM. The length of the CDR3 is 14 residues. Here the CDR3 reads CASSFIRQENEQYF. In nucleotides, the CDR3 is TGTGCCAGCAGTTTCATCCGTCAGGAAAACGAGCAGTACTTC.

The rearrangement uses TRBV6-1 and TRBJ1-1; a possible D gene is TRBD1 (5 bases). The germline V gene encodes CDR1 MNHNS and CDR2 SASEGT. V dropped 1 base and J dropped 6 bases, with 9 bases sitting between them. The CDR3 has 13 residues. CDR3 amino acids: CASSEGQTSEAFF. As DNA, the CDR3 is TGTGCCAGCAGTGAAGGACAGACCTCTGAAGCTTTCTTT.